Presented here are 17 T cell receptor beta chains from one specimen sequenced in a study of T cell responses to AZD1222 COVID-19 vaccine. This table comes from immunoSEQ multiplex PCR, and its TCRdb copy is limited to in-frame clones, with some not included. There are about 120,000 clones in the sample; about 91% occur only once, and approximately 3% lies in the top ten. The specimen comprised peripheral blood, sampled on day 0 of AZD1222 vaccination. The receptors originated from an adult in good health.

This chain connects TRBV28 to TRBJ2-2; 8 bases line up with TRBD2. V was pared by 2 bases and J by 6 bases, with 5 bases of the junction left unmatched. This CDR3 is 15 amino acids long. Germline V gene data show CDR1 as MDHEN and CDR2 as SYDVKM. CDR3 residues: CASSLAGGPPGELFF. The CDR3 nucleotides are TGTGCCAGCAGTTTAGCGGGAGGCCCCCCCGGGGAGCTGTTTTTT.

The V call is TRBV7-9, the J call TRBJ2-3; the D is unclear. Germline values: CDR1 SEHNR, CDR2 FQNEAQ (reference sequence). CDR3 length: 12 residues. The V and J ends lost 1 base and 14 bases respectively, with 13 bases between them. The CDR3 nucleotides read TGTGCCAGCAGCTTAGAAGCAATCCCGCTGTATTTT. Protein product: CASSLEAIPLYF. The whole variable domain, remainder taken from reference TRBV7-9 and TRBJ2-3, is DTGVSQNPRHKITKRGQNVTFRCDPISEHNRLYWYRQTLGQGPEFLTYFQNEAQLEKSRLLSDRFSAERPKGSFSTLEIQRTEQGDSAMYLCASSLEAIPLYFGPGTRLTVL.

The rearrangement links TRBV4-1 to TRBJ2-3; TRBD1 matches at 9 bases. The trim removed 0 bases at V and 1 base at J, leaving 2 bases unmatched. The germline CDR1 and CDR2 sequences are MGHRA and YSYEKL. The length of the CDR3 is 16 residues. The CDR3 DNA reads as TGCGCCAGCAGCCAAGATAGGGACAGGGGCACAGATACGCAGTATTTT. Protein product: CASSQDRDRGTDTQYF.

The gene calls are TRBV7-8 and TRBJ1-4; D is ambiguous. Germline-derived CDR1 and CDR2 are SGHVS and FQNEAQ. V was clipped by 8 bases and J by 4 bases, with 14 bases between them. CDR3 size: 14 residues. Here the CDR3 DNA reads TGTGCCAGCCACCCCCTAGACGATAATGAAAAACTGTTTTTT. This encodes CASHPLDDNEKLFF.

The chain carries TRBV6-5 and TRBJ2-7; D is unresolved. This CDR3 is 13 amino acids long. Germline V CDR1 and CDR2: MNHEY, SVGAGI. The CDR3 spells CASNPGVPYEQYF. DNA of the CDR3: TGTGCTTCGAACCCTGGGGTCCCCTACGAGCAGTACTTC.

The chain is built from TRBV14 and TRBJ1-1, with a tentative D call TRBD1 (5 bases). V dropped 0 bases and J dropped 9 bases, with 11 bases sitting between them. Germline V gene sequence: CDR1 SGHDN, CDR2 FVKESK. The CDR3 contains 13 residues. CDR3 amino acids: CASSQDPDSQAFF. The DNA of the CDR3 is TGTGCCAGCAGCCAAGATCCCGACAGCCAAGCTTTCTTT.

The chain uses TRBV4-3 and TRBJ2-1; TRBD2 might be the D (6 bases). Germline V gene data show CDR1 as LGHNA and CDR2 as YSLEER. Trimming shortened V by 2 bases and J by 6 bases, and 11 bases separated the two germline ends. CDR3 length equals 14 residues. The CDR3 reads CASSQLTRANEQFF. The CDR3 nucleotides are TGCGCCAGCAGCCAACTGACTAGGGCCAATGAGCAGTTCTTC.

The chain recombines TRBV7-9 with TRBJ2-7; TRBD2 is a possible D gene (5 bases). Germline V gene data show CDR1 as SEHNR and CDR2 as FQNEAQ (reference sequence). Trimming shortened V by 1 base and J by 4 bases, and 14 bases separated the two germline ends. This CDR3 has 15 amino acids. CDR3 loop: CASSLGAGLTYEQYF. The CDR3 DNA reads TGTGCCAGCAGCTTAGGGGCTGGACTGACGTACGAGCAGTACTTC.

V usage is TRBV7-9 and J usage is TRBJ2-7; 8 nucleotides align to TRBD1. The V and J ends lost 4 bases and 2 bases, in that order; junction bases with no gene match: 4. The germline V gene encodes CDR1 SEHNR and CDR2 FQNEAQ (reference sequence). The CDR3 sequence is 14 residues long. CDR3 in amino acids: CASSSGQATYEQYF. The DNA for the CDR3 is TGTGCCAGCAGCTCGGGACAGGCAACCTACGAGCAGTACTTC. Using reference TRBV7-9 and TRBJ2-7 for the parts outside the CDR3, the full variable domain is DTGVSQNPRHKITKRGQNVTFRCDPISEHNRLYWYRQTLGQGPEFLTYFQNEAQLEKSRLLSDRFSAERPKGSFSTLEIQRTEQGDSAMYLCASSSGQATYEQYFGPGTRLTVT.

This chain connects TRBV18 to TRBJ2-2; 8 bases map to TRBD1. This CDR3 comprises 16 residues. The V and J ends lost 0 bases and 6 bases, in that order; junction bases with no gene match: 6. CDR1 is KGHSH, CDR2 LQKENI, per germline. The CDR3: CASSPPRDRGAGELFF. The CDR3 coding sequence is TGTGCCAGCTCACCACCGAGAGACAGGGGAGCCGGGGAGCTGTTTTTT.

J is TRBJ1-2 and V is TRBV5-4, with 8 bases aligning to TRBD1. The CDR3 has 15 residues. J was trimmed by 0 bases and V by 4 bases; bases with no gene match: 5. Germline lookup yields CDR1 SGHNT and CDR2 YYREEE (reference sequence). As DNA, the CDR3 is TGTGCCAGCAGCCTACAGGGGGTAGCTAACTATGGCTACACCTTC. This codes for CASSLQGVANYGYTF.

The DNA for the CDR3 is TGTGCCAGCAGTCCACTAGGGTACCAAGAGACCCAGTACTTC. Protein: CASSPLGYQETQYF. This rearrangement joins TRBV27 to TRBJ2-5; D is perhaps TRBD2 (5 bases). Germline CDR1 reads MNHEY; CDR2 reads SMNVEV (reference sequence). The CDR3 runs 14 residues. V lost 5 bases and J 0 bases, leaving 10 bases between the germline ends.

The chain combines TRBV2 with TRBJ1-2; tentative D call: TRBD1 (5 bases). Trimming pared 6 bases from V and 2 bases from J, leaving 13 bases between. This CDR3 region has 14 residues. CDR1 is SNHLY and CDR2 is FYNNEI in the germline V gene. The CDR3 loop reads CASRRDRNNYGYTF. CDR3 bases: TGTGCCAGCAGGAGGGACCGGAACAACTATGGCTACACCTTC. Filled out from reference TRBV2 and TRBJ1-2, the complete variable domain reads EPEVTQTPSHQVTQMGQEVILRCVPISNHLYFYWYRQILGQKVEFLVSFYNNEISEKSEIFDDQFSVERPDGSNFTLKIRSTKLEDSAMYFCASRRDRNNYGYTFGSGTRLTVV.

This chain links TRBV6-5 with TRBJ2-1; a possible D gene is TRBD2 (5 bases). V was shortened by 6 bases and J by 2 bases, with 8 bases between the two germline ends. CDR1 is MNHEY and CDR2 is SVGAGI in the germline V gene. This CDR3 contains 13 residues. The CDR3 nucleotides read TGTGCCAGCAGCGGGAAGGCCTACAATGAGCAGTTCTTC. Its translation: CASSGKAYNEQFF.

CDR3 region: CASSSGTASYEQYF. The CDR3 DNA sequence: TGTGCCAGCAGCTCCGGGACAGCCTCCTACGAGCAGTACTTC. The chain employs TRBV7-9 and TRBJ2-7; 7 nucleotides match TRBD1. CDR3 length: 14 amino acids. The junction had 3 bases not matched to a gene; V was cut back by 4 bases and J by 0 bases. Germline V gene data show CDR1 as SEHNR and CDR2 as FQNEAQ (reference sequence).

The chain recombines TRBV4-3 with TRBJ1-1; D is unresolved. V lost 1 base and J 0 bases, leaving 12 bases between the germline ends. The germline CDR1 and CDR2 sequences are LGHNA and YSLEER. CDR3 size: 16 residues. The CDR3 loop reads CASSQVNAYLNTEAFF. The DNA for the CDR3 is TGCGCCAGCAGCCAAGTCAATGCCTATCTGAACACTGAAGCTTTCTTT.

This clone was seen only once. This sequence joins TRBV7-9 and TRBJ2-3; D remains unclear. The V and J ends lost 6 bases and 3 bases respectively, with 13 bases between them. Germline V lookup: CDR1 SEHNR, CDR2 FQNEAQ (reference sequence). CDR3 length equals 14 residues. This chain's CDR3 is CASSSGGPTDTQYF. The CDR3 DNA sequence: TGTGCCAGCAGTTCGGGCGGACCGACAGATACGCAGTATTTT.